These T cell receptor beta chains were read from a single sample in a study of T cell responses to AZD1222 COVID-19 vaccine. Profiling relied on immunoSEQ multiplex PCR, and the TCRdb table lists in-frame clones only, not all of them. The sample records 45,000 to 55,000 clones, roughly 84% being singletons. The sequencing here drew on peripheral blood, taken on day 0 of MenACWY control vaccination. These receptors originate from an adult in good health. CDR3s include the opening cysteine and the closing phenylalanine or tryptophan.

v_gene	j_gene	CDR3aa
TRBV2	TRBJ1-2	CASSGGMANYGYTF
TRBV6-1	TRBJ1-2	CASSENGGLSYGYTF
TRBV14	TRBJ2-2	CASSGGSGFGELFF
TRBV9	TRBJ1-3	CASSVGHGGGDSSGNTIYF
TRBV12-3/TRBV12-4	TRBJ1-1	CASSLSGYAFF
TRBV12-3/TRBV12-4	TRBJ2-6	CASSFTGANVLTF
TRBV28	TRBJ1-3	CASSPVGRPLSGNTIYF
TRBV30	TRBJ1-5	CAWSLPGWDSHQPQHF
TRBV4-1	TRBJ2-7	CASSQGQLTYEQYF
TRBV13	TRBJ2-5	CATAQAKGETQYF
TRBV11-3	TRBJ2-5	CASSGGPLGETQYF
TRBV28	TRBJ2-7	CATLTGEYEQYF
TRBV7-9	TRBJ1-1	CASSSDRMALQIRYTEAFF
TRBV30	TRBJ1-1	CAWSRGETEAFF
TRBV28	TRBJ2-4	CASSTDRVGLAKNIQYF
TRBV28	TRBJ2-3	CASSADFTDTQYF
TRBV7-2	TRBJ2-4	CASSFLAKNIQYF
TRBV15	TRBJ2-1	CATSRTLSGSRDEQFF
TRBV7-9	TRBJ2-1	CASSFFRSSYNEQFF
TRBV19	TRBJ1-2	CATDTNYGYTF
TRBV5-1	TRBJ2-6	CASSLVSAASGANVLTF
TRBV18	TRBJ1-2	CASSKGQSGDGYTF
TRBV23-1	TRBJ2-4	CASSQWGVQGSTKNIQYF
TRBV5-4	TRBJ1-1	CASSSRREGTEAFF
TRBV19	TRBJ1-2	CASSLQAETMKGYTF
TRBV24-1	TRBJ1-5	CATSDSTGVQPQHF